This passage covers 30 T cell receptor beta chains from one sample sequenced in a study of PD-1 blockade in classical Hodgkin lymphoma. Libraries were prepared by immunoSEQ multiplex PCR; TCRdb keeps only in-frame clonotypes and omits some of them. The sample contains 25,000 to 35,000 clones, 94% of which appear only once. As for time point: newly diagnosed, previously untreated cHL patient sample. The sample comprised peripheral blood mononuclear cells (PBMCs). Receptors were obtained from a human donor with classical Hodgkin lymphoma.

This rearrangement joins TRBV6-5 to TRBJ1-3; maybe TRBD1 (5 bases). V was pared by 9 bases and J by 0 bases, with 15 bases between. Germline CDR1 and CDR2: MNHEY and SVGAGI. This CDR3 spans 15 amino acids. The CDR3 nucleotides are TGTGCCAGTTGCCTAGGGGTCCACTCTGGAAACACCATATATTTT. Amino acids: CASCLGVHSGNTIYF.

The V gene is TRBV12-5, the J gene TRBJ1-6; 9 nucleotides align to TRBD1. The CDR3 sequence is 20 residues long. V gave up 2 bases and J gave up 3 bases; unmatched junction bases: 14. Per the germline V gene, CDR1 is LGHNT and CDR2 is FRNRAP. The CDR3 DNA follows: TGTGCTAGTGGTTTGTCCGCCGGGACAGGGAGAGGGGGCTATAATTCACCCCTCCACTTT. Its protein is CASGLSAGTGRGGYNSPLHF.

The CDR3 spells CASSSGGGVGNSPLHF. The CDR3 DNA is TGTGCCAGCAGCTCCGGAGGGGGGGTAGGGAATTCACCCCTCCACTTT. V and J are TRBV7-9 and TRBJ1-6; possible D gene TRBD1, 6 bases. The CDR3 is 16 amino acids. The ends were cut back, 4 bases at V and 7 bases at J, with 17 bases in the middle. Germline loops: CDR1 SEHNR, CDR2 FQNEAQ (reference sequence).

V gene TRBV6-1 combines with J gene TRBJ2-1; tentatively, D is TRBD1 (5 bases). The CDR3 consists of 15 residues. Looked up from germline, CDR1 is MNHNS and CDR2 is SASEGT. The germline V and J ends were trimmed by 1 base and 2 bases, with 9 bases remaining between them. CDR3 nucleotides: TGTGCCAGCAGTGAAGTCGTGGGGCCCTACAATGAGCAGTTCTTC. Residues: CASSEVVGPYNEQFF.

This chain links TRBV18 with TRBJ2-5; tentatively, D is TRBD1 (6 bases). The V end was cut by 6 bases, the J end by 3 bases, with 11 bases between. CDR1 and CDR2 (germline): KGHSH, LQKENI. The CDR3 consists of 13 residues. This CDR3 reads CASSLDREETQYF. The DNA of the CDR3 is TGTGCCAGCTCCCTGGACAGAGAAGAGACCCAGTACTTC.

This chain uses TRBV7-2 with TRBJ2-1; 11 bases are a match to TRBD2. Trimming took 1 base from V and 2 from J; bases not matched to a gene: 1. CDR1 SGHTA and CDR2 FQGNSA come from the germline V gene. The CDR3 is 16 residues long. The CDR3 sequence is CASSLVAGGTYNEQFF. The CDR3 coding sequence is TGTGCCAGCAGCTTAGTAGCGGGAGGGACCTACAATGAGCAGTTCTTC.

This rearrangement joins TRBV11-2 to TRBJ2-5, with 8 positions matching TRBD2. CDR1 is SGHAT, CDR2 FQNNGV, per germline. The ends lost 3 bases at V and 5 bases at J; junction bases unmatched: 5. The CDR3 contains 14 residues. CDR3 sequence reads: CASSLGLGWETQYF. The CDR3 DNA is TGTGCCAGCAGCTTGGGACTAGGTTGGGAGACCCAGTACTTC.

The chain carries TRBV7-2 and TRBJ1-1, with 10 bases aligning to TRBD1. Germline V CDR1 and CDR2: SGHTA, FQGNSA. V lost 5 bases, J lost 4 bases, and 7 bases stayed unmatched. The CDR3 spans 15 residues. The CDR3 bases are TGTGCCAGCAGCGATCGGACAGGGGGTTCCACTGAAGCTTTCTTT. Encoded protein: CASSDRTGGSTEAFF.

This clone was picked up one time. The chain carries TRBV4-1 and TRBJ2-1, with 9 bases lining up with TRBD1. CDR3 length: 16 residues. V lost 5 bases to trimming and J lost 8 bases; unmatched junction nucleotides: 13. The germline V gene encodes CDR1 MGHRA and CDR2 YSYEKL. The CDR3 DNA reads TGCGCCAGCAGCACTCTACCGGGACAGGGTTCGGATGAGCAGTTCTTC. This codes for CASSTLPGQGSDEQFF.

V gene TRBV6-6 combines with J gene TRBJ2-7; no firm D call. The CDR3 has 15 amino acids. Germline V gene lookup returns CDR1 MNHNY and CDR2 SVGAGI (reference sequence). The germline V and J ends were trimmed by 4 bases and 2 bases, with 15 bases remaining between them. The CDR3 region is CASSLFRAHPYEQYF. The CDR3 DNA reads TGTGCCAGCAGTTTATTCCGGGCCCACCCCTACGAGCAGTACTTC.

V and J are TRBV5-1 and TRBJ1-1; D is uncertain. Germline V gene data show CDR1 as SGHRS and CDR2 as YFSETQ. The germline V and J ends were trimmed by 5 bases and 1 base, with 6 bases remaining between them. The CDR3 has 12 residues. CDR3 in amino acids: CASRGENTEAFF. The CDR3, as DNA: TGCGCCAGCAGGGGAGAGAACACTGAAGCTTTCTTT.

The rearrangement uses TRBV5-5 and TRBJ1-5, with D unresolved. This CDR3 region has 15 residues. From germline, CDR1 is SGHKS and CDR2 YYEKEE (reference sequence). The V and J ends lost 4 bases and 5 bases respectively, with 16 bases between them. The CDR3: CASSAGGSPHQPQHF. DNA for the CDR3: TGTGCCAGCAGCGCGGGAGGGAGTCCCCATCAGCCCCAGCATTTT.

The chain couples TRBV28 to TRBJ2-4; TRBD1 aligns across 10 bases. Per the germline V gene, CDR1 is MDHEN and CDR2 is SYDVKM. J was trimmed by 6 bases and V by 5 bases; bases with no gene match: 7. This CDR3 has 15 residues. The CDR3 region is CASSATTGGGNIQYF. The CDR3, as DNA: TGTGCCAGCAGTGCGACGACAGGGGGCGGAAACATTCAGTACTTC.

This chain joins TRBV9 and TRBJ2-3, with 12 nucleotides matching TRBD2. V trimming: 3 bases; J trimming: 6 bases; junction bases outside the gene matches: 2. Germline CDR1 is SGDLS and CDR2 is YYNGEE. The CDR3 sequence is 14 residues long. As DNA, the CDR3 is TGTGCCAGCAGCGGAGGACTAGCGGGGGATACGCAGTATTTT. Amino acid sequence: CASSGGLAGDTQYF.

The chain employs TRBV10-1 and TRBJ2-1, with D possibly TRBD2 on 6 matching bases. Germline V gene lookup returns CDR1 WNHNN and CDR2 SYGVQD (reference sequence). The CDR3 loop spans 16 amino acids. Deletions cut 6 bases from V and 0 bases from J, with 15 bases between. The CDR3 is CASSAGTYSSYNEQFF. CDR3 sequence (DNA): TGCGCCAGCAGCGCTGGGACTTATAGCTCCTACAATGAGCAGTTCTTC.

This chain connects TRBV10-3 to TRBJ2-3; perhaps TRBD2 as D (5 bases). Trimming shortened V by 10 bases and J by 3 bases, and 23 bases separated the two germline ends. Germline V lookup: CDR1 ENHRY, CDR2 SYGVKD. This CDR3 spans 16 amino acids. Here the CDR3 reads CATRAEDRSWTDTQYF. In DNA, the CDR3 is TGTGCCACGCGGGCAGAAGATCGGTCGTGGACAGATACGCAGTATTTT.

This chain connects TRBV27 to TRBJ2-3, with 9 bases aligning to TRBD1. Germline assignment: CDR1 MNHEY and CDR2 SMNVEV (reference sequence). There are 14 residues in the CDR3. V lost 8 bases and J lost 6; bases outside the gene matches: 9. CDR3 coding DNA: TGTGCCAGCCACAGGGGGCGCTTTTCTGATACGCAGTATTTT. It specifies CASHRGRFSDTQYF.

The V call is TRBV10-3, the J call TRBJ2-7; 9 bases fit TRBD2. CDR1 is ENHRY and CDR2 is SYGVKD in the germline V gene. CDR3 length equals 16 residues. The ends lost 4 bases at V and 1 base at J; junction bases unmatched: 8. CDR3 in amino acids: CAISGALAGTSYEQYF. Here the CDR3 DNA reads TGTGCCATCAGTGGGGCTCTAGCGGGGACGTCCTACGAGCAGTACTTC.

The chain uses TRBV9 and TRBJ1-1, with D perhaps matching TRBD1 (6 bases). The ends were cut back, 2 bases at V and 1 base at J, with 9 bases in the middle. Germline V gene sequence: CDR1 SGDLS, CDR2 YYNGEE. The CDR3 contains 14 residues. The CDR3 here is CASSVGHRNTEAFF. The DNA for the CDR3 is TGTGCCAGCAGCGTGGGACACAGGAACACTGAAGCTTTCTTT.

The CDR3 DNA reads TGTGCCAGCAGCTACCCGATGGGAAGCTATGGCTACACCTTC. Translated: CASSYPMGSYGYTF. The chain links TRBV5-6 to TRBJ1-2; unclear D gene. CDR1 is SGHDT and CDR2 is YYEEEE in the germline V gene. V lost 3 bases and J lost 4, with 13 bases in between. CDR3 size: 14 residues.

The V gene is TRBV19, the J gene TRBJ2-1; 14 bases map to TRBD2. In germline, CDR1 is LNHDA, CDR2 SQIVND (reference sequence). With 2 bases clipped from V and 8 bases from J, the junction kept 5 bases outside the gene matches. The CDR3 extends over 16 amino acids. The CDR3 sequence is CASSILGLAGGDEQFF. The CDR3 region has the DNA TGTGCCAGTAGTATACTTGGACTAGCGGGAGGTGATGAGCAGTTCTTC.

The rearrangement links TRBV21-1 to TRBJ2-1. TRBV21-1 counts as a pseudogene. The CDR3 sequence is 15 residues long. The CDR3 spells CASSKGVAGGDEQFF. In DNA, the CDR3 is TGTGCCAGCAGCAAAGGTGTCGCTGGTGGGGATGAGCAGTTCTTC.

J is TRBJ2-5 and V is TRBV5-4; possibly TRBD2 for D (5 bases). Germline values: CDR1 SGHNT, CDR2 YYREEE (reference sequence). CDR3 length equals 15 residues. V shed 3 bases and J shed 4 bases, with 16 bases lying between them. This CDR3 reads CASSSFERGRETQYF. In nucleotides, the CDR3 is TGTGCCAGCAGCTCCTTTGAAAGAGGGAGAGAGACCCAGTACTTC. Using reference TRBV5-4 and TRBJ2-5 for the parts outside the CDR3, the full variable domain is ETGVTQSPTHLIKTRGQQVTLRCSSQSGHNTVSWYQQALGQGPQFIFQYYREEENGRGNFPPRFSGLQFPNYSSELNVNALELDDSALYLCASSSFERGRETQYFGPGTRLLVL.

This chain uses TRBV14 with TRBJ1-2, with a tentative D call TRBD1 (5 bases). This CDR3 is 15 amino acids long. The germline CDR1 and CDR2 sequences are SGHDN and FVKESK. Between the trimmed V and J ends, which lost 4 bases and 4 bases, there was a span of 16 bases. In DNA, the CDR3 is TGTGCCAGCAGCCTTAGGGACGGGTGGCTCTATGGCTACACCTTC. Protein sequence: CASSLRDGWLYGYTF.

V is TRBV5-4 and J is TRBJ2-7, with 8 bases that match TRBD2. Germline V gene sequence: CDR1 SGHNT, CDR2 YYREEE (reference sequence). The CDR3 extends over 15 amino acids. Trimming took 1 base from V and 8 from J; bases not matched to a gene: 11. For the CDR3, the DNA is TGTGCCAGCAGCTTGTCCTGGCATAGCGGGGACCAGCAGTACTTC. It specifies CASSLSWHSGDQQYF. The full variable domain, its missing parts supplied by reference TRBV5-4 and TRBJ2-7, is ETGVTQSPTHLIKTRGQQVTLRCSSQSGHNTVSWYQQALGQGPQFIFQYYREEENGRGNFPPRFSGLQFPNYSSELNVNALELDDSALYLCASSLSWHSGDQQYFGPGTRLTVT.

CDR3 loop: CASSPTGTGNTIYF. CDR3 nucleotide sequence: TGTGCCAGCAGCCCAACAGGGACTGGAAACACCATATATTTT. The rearrangement joins TRBV11-2 to TRBJ1-3, with a weak D call TRBD1 (6 bases). The CDR3 is 14 residues long. Trimming shortened V by 5 bases and J by 2 bases, and 10 bases separated the two germline ends. CDR1 and CDR2 from the germline V gene are SGHAT and FQNNGV.

This rearrangement joins TRBV30 to TRBJ2-7, with 8 nucleotides matching TRBD2. Trimming removed 4 bases from V and 2 bases from J; junction bases left unmatched: 7. The CDR3 loop spans 14 amino acids. Germline values: CDR1 GTSNPN, CDR2 SVGIG (reference sequence). This CDR3 is CAWTDGRGAYEQYF. In DNA, the CDR3 is TGTGCCTGGACCGACGGGAGGGGAGCCTACGAGCAGTACTTC.

The count of this clone is one. The chain joins TRBV5-3 to TRBJ1-1, with D uncertain. TRBV5-3 is reported as an ORF; its role is uncertain. V was shortened by 0 bases and J by 2 bases, with 5 bases between the two germline ends. The CDR3 is made up of 13 amino acids. The CDR3 here is CARSLGLNTEAFF. DNA of the CDR3: TGTGCCAGAAGCTTGGGGTTAAACACTGAAGCTTTCTTT.

V is TRBV13 and J is TRBJ1-2; 8 bases map to TRBD1. J was trimmed by 6 bases and V by 8 bases; bases with no gene match: 11. The CDR3 is 14 residues long. Germline values: CDR1 PRHDT, CDR2 FYEKMQ (reference sequence). The CDR3 bases are TGTGCCAGCGGCGTGGGGCAGGGGGCTCATGGCTACACCTTC. As protein: CASGVGQGAHGYTF.

The chain combines TRBV5-1 with TRBJ2-2; D gene unclear. Trimming shortened V by 1 base and J by 7 bases, and 8 bases separated the two germline ends. This CDR3 region has 13 residues. Germline V gene lookup returns CDR1 SGHRS and CDR2 YFSETQ. CDR3 nucleotide sequence: TGCGCCAGCAGCTTGTTGGGGATCGGGGAGCTGTTTTTT. Encoded protein: CASSLLGIGELFF.